The rows below give T cell receptor beta chains drawn from one sample of a study of stem cell transplantation in POMP-related autoinflammatory disease. Only in-frame clones appear in the TCRdb table, and some are missing; sequencing was by immunoSEQ multiplex PCR. The sample yields 68,000 or so clones, roughly 93% seen once. The specimen comprised CD4+ T cells from PBMCs, sampled after stem cell transplantation. All receptors come from a human patient with POMP-related autoinflammation and immune dysregulation (PRAID). Among the T cells, some may be from the graft donor. Each CDR3 is given with its conserved first and last residue. A D gene is named only where the DNA matches it firmly. Some rows mark clone size as missing; the rest say once, few, many or name a class of expanded clone.

J,V,size,D,DNA,CDR3
TRBJ1-1,TRBV7-9,-,-,TGTGCCAGCAGCTTCCCCAGATTGGGGGGAATCAACACTGAAGCTTTCTTT,CASSFPRLGGINTEAFF
TRBJ2-3,TRBV27,-,TRBD1,TGTGCCAGCAGTCCGAGAGGACAGGGGCCAGATACGCAGTATTTT,CASSPRGQGPDTQYF
TRBJ1-5,TRBV5-8,-,-,TGTGCCAGCAGCCTAGGGTCACAAACTAATCAGCCCCAGCATTTT,CASSLGSQTNQPQHF
TRBJ2-2,TRBV7-9,-,TRBD1,TGTGCCAGCAGCTTAAACCCCCGGACAGGGACGAGCACCGGGGAGCTGTTTTTT,CASSLNPRTGTSTGELFF
TRBJ2-5,TRBV28,-,TRBD1,TGTGCCAGCAACCTAAACCCGGGACAGAGCCAAGAGACCCAGTACTTC,CASNLNPGQSQETQYF
TRBJ2-6,TRBV18,-,-,TGTGCCAGCTCACACAGCTCTGGGGCCAACGTCCTGACTTTC,CASSHSSGANVLTF
TRBJ1-1,TRBV3-1/TRBV3-2,-,-,TGTGCCAGCAGCCAATTCTTGACAGGTTCGAACACTGAAGCTTTCTTT,CASSQFLTGSNTEAFF
TRBJ2-4,TRBV28,-,-,TGTGCCAGCAGTTTCCAGGGTTTAGACATTCAGTACTTC,CASSFQGLDIQYF
TRBJ1-2,TRBV2,-,-,TGTGCCAGCACCTACCTCCGCTATGGCTACACCTTC,CASTYLRYGYTF
TRBJ2-7,TRBV5-1,-,TRBD2,TGCGCCAGCAGCTTGGAACTAGCGGTCCTCTCCTACGAGCAGTACTTC,CASSLELAVLSYEQYF
TRBJ2-3,TRBV18,-,-,TGTGCCAGCTCATTCCGGGACCGGTCGGATACGCAGTATTTT,CASSFRDRSDTQYF
TRBJ2-7,TRBV6-5,-,TRBD2,TGTGCCAGCAGTTACCATAGCGGGAGCTCGTACGAGCAGTACTTC,CASSYHSGSSYEQYF
TRBJ2-3,TRBV28,-,TRBD2,TGTGCCAGCAGTCCTGGGGGGGCAGATACGCAGTATTTT,CASSPGGADTQYF
TRBJ2-1,TRBV9,-,TRBD2,TGTGCCAGCAGCCCCTTAGCGGGAGCAGTCAATGAGCAGTTCTTC,CASSPLAGAVNEQFF
TRBJ2-1,TRBV20-1,-,-,TGCAGTGCTAGACAGGACAATGAGCAGTTCTTC,CSARQDNEQFF
TRBJ1-2,TRBV19,-,TRBD1,TGTGCCAGTAGTGACAGGGGGCGTAATGGCTACACCTTC,CASSDRGRNGYTF
TRBJ2-3,TRBV24-1,once,TRBD2,TGTGCCACCAGTGACTCTGTAGCGGGGGGGCCGGATACGCAGTATTTT,CATSDSVAGGPDTQYF
TRBJ1-2,TRBV28,-,TRBD1,TGTGCCAGCAGACACAGGGGGCCCGCCGGGGGCTACACCTTC,CASRHRGPAGGYTF
TRBJ2-7,TRBV6-1,-,-,TGTGCCAGCAGTGAACAAACGGAAACGATCTACGAGCAGTACTTC,CASSEQTETIYEQYF
TRBJ2-3,TRBV5-1,-,-,TGCGCCAGCAGCTTGGGGACCATAAAGACAGATACGCAGTATTTT,CASSLGTIKTDTQYF
TRBJ2-1,TRBV5-1,-,-,TGCGCCAGCAGCTTGGTTGGCCCACCGTCCAATGAGCAGTTCTTC,CASSLVGPPSNEQFF
TRBJ2-1,TRBV5-1,-,-,TGCGCCAGCAGCTTGAGTTCCGCAGGGCGGGGTTACAATGAGCAGTTCTTC,CASSLSSAGRGYNEQFF
TRBJ2-1,TRBV6-5,-,TRBD2,TGTGCCAGCAGTTACTCGGGAGGGCGGGGGTTCTTC,CASSYSGGRGFF
TRBJ2-5,TRBV5-4,-,-,TGTGCCAGCAGCTTAGAAGGGGGGTACCCGCAGGGGATACGGGAGACCCAGTACTTC,CASSLEGGYPQGIRETQYF
TRBJ2-6,TRBV5-1,-,-,TGCGCCAGCAGCTATGAGAGCTCTGGGGCCAACGTCCTGACTTTC,CASSYESSGANVLTF
TRBJ2-4,TRBV4-2,-,-,TGTGCCAGCAGCCAAGAGTGGGGAGGTATAGAAAACATTCAGTACTTC,CASSQEWGGIENIQYF
TRBJ1-2,TRBV27,-,TRBD1,TGTGCCAGCAGTTCTTCCTACAGGGGGCTAGGATATGGCTACACCTTC,CASSSSYRGLGYGYTF
TRBJ1-2,TRBV5-1,-,-,TGCGCCAGCAGTGAGGAGGGGTACTATGGCTACACCTTC,CASSEEGYYGYTF
TRBJ2-7,TRBV30,-,-,TGTGCCTGGAGTGTTGTCATTACCTACGAGCAGTACTTC,CAWSVVITYEQYF
TRBJ2-7,TRBV7-2,-,TRBD2,TGTGCCAGCAGCTTACAACTCGAACTAGCGGGAGTCGAGCAGTACTTC,CASSLQLELAGVEQYF
TRBJ1-1,TRBV6-2/TRBV6-3,-,-,TGTGCCAGCAGTCGACCCCCTGAAAGCTTAGCTTTCTTT,CASSRPPESLAFF
TRBJ1-6,TRBV5-3,-,TRBD1,TGTGCCAGAGTACACCCGGGACAGACTTATAATTCACCCCTCCACTTT,CARVHPGQTYNSPLHF
TRBJ1-3,TRBV19,-,-,TGTGCCAGTAGTATGCGGGCGGCGGCATTCTCTGGAAACACCATATATTTT,CASSMRAAAFSGNTIYF
TRBJ1-1,TRBV11-1,-,TRBD1,TGTGCCAGCAGCTTAGGGGACAGGGCGAACACTGAAGCTTTCTTT,CASSLGDRANTEAFF
TRBJ1-5,TRBV7-9,-,-,TGTGCCAGCAGCTTGGGGAACAATCAGCCCCAGCATTTT,CASSLGNNQPQHF
TRBJ1-1,TRBV5-1,-,-,TGCGCCAGCAGCTTGGGGCGGGGGGACACTGAAGCTTTCTTT,CASSLGRGDTEAFF
TRBJ2-2,TRBV19,-,TRBD2,TGTGCCAGTAGTACCTCGACTAGCGGGGGGAACACCGGGGAGCTGTTTTTT,CASSTSTSGGNTGELFF
TRBJ2-3,TRBV28,-,TRBD2,TGTGCCAGCAGTTTAGCGGGGGACACAGATACGCAGTATTTT,CASSLAGDTDTQYF
TRBJ2-7,TRBV27,-,-,TGTGCCAGCAGTAGATTCGACACCTACGGCTCCTACGAGCAGTACTTC,CASSRFDTYGSYEQYF
TRBJ2-1,TRBV30,-,TRBD1,TGTGCCTGGAGTGCGGACAGGCGATACAATGAGCAGTTCTTC,CAWSADRRYNEQFF
TRBJ1-2,TRBV2,once,-,TGTGCCAGCAGCCCCCCCGGGAGGGCTCGGGGCTACACCTTC,CASSPPGRARGYTF
TRBJ2-1,TRBV11-2,-,TRBD2,TGTGCCAGCAGCTTGCTGGGACTAGCGGGGTACAATGAGCAGTTCTTC,CASSLLGLAGYNEQFF
TRBJ2-5,TRBV24-1,-,TRBD1,TGTGCCACCAGTGAAGGGGACAGGGGGAGAGAGACCCAGTACTTC,CATSEGDRGRETQYF
TRBJ2-5,TRBV9,once,-,TGTGCCAGCAGCGTAGGTGGTGGGGGCGCAGAGACCCAGTACTTC,CASSVGGGGAETQYF
TRBJ1-1,TRBV30,once,-,TGTGCCTGGCAACTCCAGGGTAGGGGTGAAGCTTTCTTT,CAWQLQGRGEAFF
TRBJ1-3,TRBV9,-,-,TGTGCCAGCAGCTTTTCCACAGGGAGCTCTGGAAACACCATATATTTT,CASSFSTGSSGNTIYF
TRBJ2-1,TRBV5-1,-,TRBD1,TGCGCCAGCAGCTTAGGACAGGGCAATGAGCAGTTCTTC,CASSLGQGNEQFF
TRBJ2-1,TRBV6-5,-,TRBD1,TGTGCCAGCAGTTTGGACAGGGCATCCTACAATGAGCAGTTCTTC,CASSLDRASYNEQFF
TRBJ1-6,TRBV4-2,-,-,TGTGCCAGCAGCCAAGGGGTCGCGGGCCGTGGAAATTCACCCCTCCACTTT,CASSQGVAGRGNSPLHF
TRBJ1-1,TRBV6-5,-,TRBD1,TGTGCCAGCAGTTACAGGGGGCGCGGTATGACAATACTAGCTTTCTTT,CASSYRGRGMTILAFF
TRBJ2-3,TRBV10-3,-,-,TGTGCCACCACACCACAGGGAACAGATACGCAGTATTTT,CATTPQGTDTQYF
TRBJ2-1,TRBV6-1,once,-,TGTGCCAGCAGTGAAAAGTTTTACAGTAACAATGAGCAGTTCTTC,CASSEKFYSNNEQFF
TRBJ2-3,TRBV5-1,-,TRBD1,TGCGCCAGCAGCTTCGACAGGGGGAACACAGATACGCAGTATTTT,CASSFDRGNTDTQYF
TRBJ2-7,TRBV7-8,-,-,TGTGCCAGCAGCTTAGTAGGGGGAGTCGACGAGCAGTACTTC,CASSLVGGVDEQYF
TRBJ2-2,TRBV5-1,-,TRBD2,TGCGCCAGCAGCCTGAGGGCCAAGACTAGCGGACCCGGGGAGCTGTTTTTT,CASSLRAKTSGPGELFF